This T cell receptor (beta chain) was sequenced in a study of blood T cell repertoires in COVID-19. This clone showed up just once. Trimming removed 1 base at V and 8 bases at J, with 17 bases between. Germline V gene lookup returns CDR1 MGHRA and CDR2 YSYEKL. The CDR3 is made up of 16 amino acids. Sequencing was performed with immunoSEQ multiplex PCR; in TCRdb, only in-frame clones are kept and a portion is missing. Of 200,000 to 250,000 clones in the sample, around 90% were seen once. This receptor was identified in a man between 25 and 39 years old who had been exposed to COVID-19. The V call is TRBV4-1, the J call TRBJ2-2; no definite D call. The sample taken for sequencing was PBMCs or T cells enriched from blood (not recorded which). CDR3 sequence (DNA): TGCGCCAGCAGCCAAGTACGACATCAGTTTTTTGGGGAGCTGTTTTTT. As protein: CASSQVRHQFFGELFF.